The 24 T cell receptor beta chains below come from one sample, sequenced in a study of CD8+CD57+ T cells in acquired aplastic anemia. For CDR3 and TCR beta VDJ profiling, genomic DNA was the template used. Using its own MiXCR run on the reads, TCRdb lists one record per CDR3 protein. There are more than 200,000 distinct CDR3 sequences in the sample; approximately 51% occur only once, and just under 20% lies in the top ten. The patients chosen for sequencing had shown expansion of CD8+CD57+ cells (detected by flow cytometry). Source material: sorted CD4+, CD8+, or CD8+CD57+ T cells (not recorded which) from PBMCs. The receptors come from a human donor with aplastic anemia.

Many counts were recorded for this clonotype. The CDR3, as DNA: TGTGCCAGCCGCAAGAGTCCCACCGGGGAGCTGTTTTTT. As protein: CASRKSPTGELFF. The V call is TRBV3-1, the J call TRBJ2-2; D remains ambiguous. CDR1 and CDR2 (germline): LGHDT, YNNKEL (reference sequence). This CDR3 has 13 amino acids. With 8 bases removed from V and 4 bases from J, the gap between germline ends came to 11 bases.

The chain recombines TRBV2 with TRBJ1-4; D gene ambiguous. With 9 bases removed from V and 3 bases from J, the gap between germline ends came to 5 bases. The CDR3 runs 11 residues. CDR1 and CDR2 from the germline V gene are SNHLY and FYNNEI. The CDR3 sequence is CASFANEKLFF. CDR3 nucleotide sequence: TGTGCCAGTTTCGCTAATGAAAAACTGTTTTTT.

The gene calls are TRBV5-1 and TRBJ2-3; D may be TRBD1 (6 bases). In germline, CDR1 is SGHRS, CDR2 YFSETQ. This CDR3 is built from 15 residues. The V end was cut by 4 bases, the J end by 1 base, with 13 bases between. The CDR3 DNA reads TGCGCCAGCAGCCCCTGGACAGATGGCACAGATACGCAGTATTTT. Amino acids: CASSPWTDGTDTQYF.

Details on this clonotype: A read error may explain this, as a much larger clone is one base away. The CDR3 does not close with the conserved phenylalanine or tryptophan, likely indicating a read error. V and J are TRBV5-6 and TRBJ2-7; tentative D call: TRBD1 (6 bases). Germline V gene sequence: CDR1 SGHDT, CDR2 YYEEEE. The CDR3 extends over 15 amino acids. The germline V and J ends were trimmed by 0 bases and 1 base, with 11 bases remaining between them. The CDR3 region is CASSLVGRGSYEQYS. CDR3 sequence (DNA): TGTGCCAGCAGCTTGGTTGGCAGGGGTTCCTACGAGCAGTACTCC.

The gene calls are TRBV5-5 and TRBJ2-7; D may be TRBD1 (5 bases). Germline CDR1 is SGHKS and CDR2 is YYEKEE (reference sequence). V lost 0 bases to trimming and J lost 3 bases, with 13 bases between them. The CDR3 is 15 residues long. The DNA of the CDR3 is TGTGCCAGCAGCTTGGGGGGCTGGGGCGGCTACGAGCAGTACGTC. This codes for CASSLGGWGGYEQYV.

This clonotype came up a few times. The CDR3 nucleotides read TGTGCCAGCACCGCCGGACGGTCCCAAGAGACCCAGTACTTC. It codes for CASTAGRSQETQYF. The gene calls are TRBV7-3 and TRBJ2-5; unclear D gene. The V gene's germline CDR1 is SGHTA and CDR2 FQGTGA. The V end lost 7 bases, the J end lost 1 base, and 13 bases lay between the germline ends. There are 14 residues in the CDR3.

This chain uses TRBV15 with TRBJ2-1; 13 bases are shared with TRBD2. V dropped 3 bases and J dropped 3; count of bases not matched to a gene: 8. Germline V gene lookup returns CDR1 LNHNV and CDR2 YYDKDF (reference sequence). The CDR3 extends over 18 amino acids. CDR3 in DNA: TGTGCCACCAGCAGCCGGACTAGCGGGGGCCGCCACTACAATGAGCAGTTCTTC. Translation: CATSSRTSGGRHYNEQFF.

The sample holds a few counts of this clonotype. A much larger clone is a single base away; this may be a read error. This chain joins TRBV15 and TRBJ2-7, with D tentatively TRBD2 (7 bases). CDR1 is LNHNV, CDR2 YYDKDF, per germline (reference sequence). V was trimmed by 0 bases and J by 3 bases, leaving 12 bases between them. The CDR3 is 15 residues long. The chain's CDR3 is CATSRDQGGVYEQYF. The CDR3 DNA reads TGTGCCACCAGCAGAGATCAAGGGGGGGTCTACGAGCAGTACTTC.

This clonotype was counted only a few times. V usage is TRBV6-5 and J usage is TRBJ1-4, with 8 bases aligning to TRBD1. Germline-derived CDR1 and CDR2 are MNHEY and SVGAGI. V lost 6 bases, J lost 6 bases, and 6 bases stayed unmatched. This CDR3 is built from 14 residues. The CDR3 protein is CASSRTGRYEKLFF. The CDR3 DNA follows: TGTGCCAGCAGCCGGACAGGGAGATATGAAAAACTGTTTTTT.

On this clonotype: This could be a read error, since a much larger clone is one nucleotide away. The chain uses TRBV10-3 and TRBJ1-2; unclear D gene. Germline loops: CDR1 ENHRY, CDR2 SYGVKD. The CDR3 length is 14 residues. V lost 3 bases and J lost 4, with 12 bases in between. The CDR3 nucleotides read TGTGCCATCAGTGAAGGGCCGCTGGGCTATGGCTACACCTTC. Translated: CAISEGPLGYGYTF.

This clonotype was seen many times. The chain employs TRBV7-3 and TRBJ2-2; 7 bases agree with TRBD1. Trimming at V came to 5 bases and at J to 6 bases, leaving 6 bases not matched to a gene. Germline CDR1 and CDR2: SGHTA and FQGTGA. The CDR3 contains 14 residues. The CDR3 here is CASSADRVSGELFF. Written as DNA, the CDR3 is TGTGCCAGCAGCGCCGACAGGGTTTCCGGGGAGCTGTTTTTT. The complete variable domain, with remaining parts taken from reference TRBV7-3 and TRBJ2-2, reads GAGVSQTPSNKVTEKGKYVELRCDPISGHTALYWYRQSLGQGPEFLIYFQGTGAADDSGLPNDRFFAVRPEGSVSTLKIQRTERGDSAVYLCASSADRVSGELFFGEGSRLTVL.

The chain is built from TRBV15 and TRBJ2-1; 10 positions match TRBD1. CDR3 size: 15 residues. The J segment lost 6 bases and the V segment lost 4 bases, leaving 6 bases of the junction unmatched. CDR1 and CDR2 from the germline V gene are LNHNV and YYDKDF (reference sequence). CDR3 region: CATSNPGQGFNEQFF. The CDR3, as DNA: TGTGCCACCAGCAATCCGGGACAGGGGTTCAATGAGCAGTTCTTC.

V usage is TRBV29-1 and J usage is TRBJ2-1; a weak D match, TRBD1 (6 bases). The germline CDR1 and CDR2 sequences are SQVTM and ANQGSEA. There are 13 residues in the CDR3. Trimming shortened V by 7 bases and J by 7 bases, and 17 bases separated the two germline ends. The CDR3 bases are TGCAGCGCTGAGGTACAGGGTAAGAATGAGCAGTTCTTC. Its translation is CSAEVQGKNEQFF.

The chain carries TRBV10-3 and TRBJ2-1; D gene ambiguous. Deletions cut 9 bases from V and 4 bases from J, with 10 bases between. This CDR3 spans 12 amino acids. Germline-derived CDR1 and CDR2 are ENHRY and SYGVKD. DNA of the CDR3: TGTGCCATTAGAGGCCAGTACAATGAGCAGTTCTTC. This gives the protein CAIRGQYNEQFF.

The chain has TRBV7-2 and TRBJ1-6, with D tentatively TRBD1 (5 bases). Germline V CDR1 and CDR2: SGHTA, FQGNSA. V was clipped by 7 bases and J by 9 bases, with 22 bases between them. The length of the CDR3 is 16 residues. DNA for the CDR3: TGTGCCAGCAAGCGCCGGGGGTCTCCCGCAATTTCACCCCTCCACTTT. Protein product: CASKRRGSPAISPLHF.

This clonotype was counted between two and nine times. A read error is possible here, since a much larger clone lies one base away. The genes are TRBV20-1 and TRBJ2-3; D is possibly TRBD1 or TRBD2 (5 bases each). The CDR3 length is 13 residues. From germline, CDR1 is DFQATT and CDR2 SNEGSKA (reference sequence). This CDR3 is CGALAGFPDTQYF. CDR3 nucleotides: TGCGGTGCGCTAGCAGGGTTCCCAGATACGCAGTATTTT.

This clonotype was counted ten times or more. The V call is TRBV29-1, the J call TRBJ1-1, with 7 bases identical to TRBD1. CDR1 and CDR2 (germline): SQVTM, ANQGSEA. There are 14 residues in the CDR3. Trimming at V came to 3 bases and at J to 1 base, leaving 5 bases not matched to a gene. CDR3 in amino acids: CSVEGTEGNTEAFF. DNA for the CDR3: TGCAGCGTTGAGGGGACAGAAGGGAACACTGAAGCTTTCTTT.

This clonotype has a count of ten or more. In DNA, the CDR3 is TGCAGTGCTGGAGGACAGAATCAGCCCCAGCATTTT. Its translation is CSAGGQNQPQHF. The chain uses TRBV20-1 and TRBJ1-5, with a possible D match to TRBD1 (6 bases). CDR1 and CDR2 (germline): DFQATT, SNEGSKA (reference sequence). The V and J ends lost 5 bases and 4 bases respectively, with 9 bases between them. The CDR3 has 12 amino acids.

The gene calls are TRBV29-1 and TRBJ2-7; TRBD1 matches at 11 bases. Germline V CDR1 and CDR2: SQVTM, ANQGSEA. V lost 5 bases and J lost 3; bases outside the gene matches: 6. The CDR3 has 14 residues. For the CDR3, the DNA is TGCAGCGTTAAGTCCGGGACAGGGGGCTACGAGCAGTACTTC. This encodes CSVKSGTGGYEQYF.

The CDR3 DNA reads as TGCGCCAGCAACCTAAATGAGCAGTTCTTC. It is translated as CASNLNEQFF. The chain joins TRBV10-2 to TRBJ2-1, with D unresolved. The CDR3 runs to 10 residues. With 7 bases removed from V and 7 bases from J, the gap between germline ends came to 5 bases. CDR1 is WSHSY and CDR2 is SAAADI in the germline V gene.

This clonotype has just a few counts. This chain links TRBV9 with TRBJ1-3, with unresolved D. Trimming cost V 7 bases and J 2 bases, with 19 bases left between them. This CDR3 spans 16 amino acids. CDR1 and CDR2 from the germline V gene are SGDLS and YYNGEE. This CDR3 reads CASSPLQQSPGNTIYF. The CDR3 DNA reads TGTGCCAGCTCACCACTTCAACAGTCCCCTGGAAACACCATATATTTT.

This chain links TRBV7-8 with TRBJ2-5, with D tentatively TRBD1 (5 bases). The CDR3 totals 15 residues. The germline gives CDR1 SGHVS, CDR2 FQNEAQ. The germline V and J ends were trimmed by 5 bases and 1 base, with 14 bases remaining between them. As DNA, the CDR3 is TGTGCCAGCAGCACCAGGGTACCCCTCCAAGAGACCCAGTACTTC. Protein sequence: CASSTRVPLQETQYF. Based on the CDR3 plus reference TRBV7-8 and TRBJ2-5, the full variable domain is GAGVSQSPRYKVAKRGQDVALRCDPISGHVSLFWYQQALGQGPEFLTYFQNEAQLDKSGLPSDRFFAERPEGSVSTLKIQRTQQEDSAVYLCASSTRVPLQETQYFGPGTRLLVL.

This clonotype was observed at least ten times. The chain recombines TRBV5-6 with TRBJ1-5; 7 positions agree with TRBD1. Germline V lookup: CDR1 SGHDT, CDR2 YYEEEE. This CDR3 is built from 18 residues. V was pared by 4 bases and J by 7 bases, with 20 bases of the junction left unmatched. The CDR3 is CASSGDREGGAFGQPQHF. The CDR3 DNA sequence: TGTGCCAGCAGCGGCGACAGGGAGGGGGGCGCCTTTGGACAGCCCCAGCATTTT.

There are a few counts of this clonotype. V is TRBV5-1 and J is TRBJ1-1, with 11 bases that match TRBD1. The CDR3 is 16 residues long. CDR1 is SGHRS and CDR2 is YFSETQ in the germline V gene. V was pared by 2 bases and J by 4 bases, with 7 bases of the junction left unmatched. CDR3 sequence reads: CASSLGTGGYGTEAFF. The DNA of the CDR3 is TGCGCCAGCAGCTTAGGGACAGGGGGGTACGGCACTGAAGCTTTCTTT.